The 27 T cell receptor beta chains in this list originate from one sample, sequenced in a study of T cells after yellow fever vaccination. A single record per CDR3 protein comes from TCRdb applying MiXCR to the 5' RACE reads. The table has about 99,000 distinct CDR3 sequences, approximately 5.5% seen once. Sequenced here: CD8+ T cells sorted from PBMCs, sampled 10 days after the yellow fever booster vaccination. The receptors come from a man aged 18 to 29 who received the YFV17D yellow fever vaccine.

This clonotype was detected only a few times. The chain joins TRBV19 to TRBJ2-1; no reliable D call. CDR1 LNHDA and CDR2 SQIVND come from the germline V gene (reference sequence). The CDR3 covers 11 residues. Trimming left V 10 bases short and J 7 bases short, with 11 bases between. CDR3 sequence reads: CATGSWNEQFF. The CDR3 nucleotides read TGTGCCACCGGAAGCTGGAATGAGCAGTTCTTC.

This clonotype was picked up a small number of times. The chain couples TRBV6-2 or TRBV6-3 to TRBJ2-1, with 14 bases matching TRBD2. The CDR3 sequence is 15 residues long. The ends lost 6 bases at V and 7 bases at J; junction bases unmatched: 5. Germline V gene data show CDR1 as MNHEY and CDR2 as SVGEGT. CDR3 sequence: CASRLTSGGENEQFF. Here the CDR3 DNA reads TGTGCCAGCAGGCTGACTAGCGGGGGGGAAAATGAGCAGTTCTTC.

This clonotype occurred a few times. This rearrangement joins TRBV5-1 to TRBJ1-1; a weak D match, TRBD1 (5 bases). The germline CDR1 and CDR2 sequences are SGHRS and YFSETQ. The CDR3 is 18 amino acids. The ends were cut back, 1 base at V and 2 bases at J, with 21 bases in the middle. The CDR3 is CASSLSALVGGNNTEAFF. CDR3 bases: TGCGCCAGCAGCTTGTCAGCATTGGTCGGGGGAAACAACACTGAAGCTTTCTTT.

This clonotype was detected ten times or more. This chain uses TRBV7-2 with TRBJ2-7; D is undetermined. The ends were cut back, 3 bases at V and 2 bases at J, with 8 bases in the middle. CDR3 length: 13 amino acids. Germline CDR1 is SGHTA and CDR2 is FQGNSA. The CDR3 reads CASSFFETYEQYF. CDR3 nucleotides: TGTGCCAGCAGCTTCTTCGAAACCTACGAGCAGTACTTC.

This clonotype was detected only a few times. V and J are TRBV12-3 or TRBV12-4 and TRBJ2-3; 13 nucleotides agree with TRBD2. V gave up 7 bases and J gave up 4 bases; unmatched junction bases: 5. This CDR3 is 15 amino acids long. CDR3 region: CASTIGLAGADTQYF. CDR3 DNA: TGTGCCAGCACTATCGGACTAGCGGGGGCAGATACGCAGTATTTT.

The rearrangement joins TRBV25-1 to TRBJ1-2, with D unclear. V shed 4 bases and J shed 0 bases, with 12 bases lying between them. Germline lookup yields CDR1 MGHDK and CDR2 SYGVNS. The CDR3 runs 15 residues. The CDR3 reads CASSAVGLANYGYTF. The DNA for the CDR3 is TGTGCCAGCAGTGCCGTGGGCTTAGCTAACTATGGCTACACCTTC.

This clonotype was seen repeatedly, ten times or more. The CDR3, as DNA: TGTGCCAGCAGTTTTGGGCAGGGTGGGAGAGATACGCAGTATTTT. It is translated as CASSFGQGGRDTQYF. The chain has TRBV28 and TRBJ2-3; tentatively, D is TRBD1 or TRBD2 (5 bases each). Germline assignment: CDR1 MDHEN and CDR2 SYDVKM. V gave up 3 bases and J gave up 5 bases, with 15 bases separating them. CDR3 length: 15 residues.

This clonotype appeared many times. The V and J genes are TRBV4-1 and TRBJ2-5; the D call may be TRBD1 or TRBD2 (5 bases each). CDR1 and CDR2 from the germline V gene are MGHRA and YSYEKL. V was shortened by 1 base and J by 7 bases, with 25 bases between the two germline ends. The CDR3 is made up of 18 amino acids. CDR3 protein: CASSQGLMDNIGGGTQYF. The CDR3 DNA reads TGCGCCAGCAGCCAAGGTCTAATGGATAACATTGGGGGTGGGACCCAGTACTTC.

The V gene is TRBV7-9, the J gene TRBJ2-5; 11 bases match TRBD1. V was clipped by 4 bases and J by 5 bases; unmatched bases: 9. CDR1 is SEHNR and CDR2 is FQNEAQ in the germline V gene (reference sequence). The CDR3 totals 16 residues. The DNA for the CDR3 is TGTGCCAGCAGCTCTCCTGAGGACAGGGGGCTTGAGACCCAGTACTTC. This sequence encodes CASSSPEDRGLETQYF.

This clonotype was counted at least ten times. The CDR3 nucleotides read TGTGCCAGCAGCCCGAATAATCAAGGCGGGGAGCTGTTTTTT. Its translation: CASSPNNQGGELFF. The gene calls are TRBV12-3 or TRBV12-4 and TRBJ2-2; D is undetermined. This CDR3 has 14 amino acids. Between the trimmed V and J ends, which lost 6 bases and 7 bases, there was a span of 15 bases.

This chain uses TRBV12-3 or TRBV12-4 with TRBJ2-7; either TRBD1 or TRBD2 may supply D (6 bases each). This CDR3 region has 13 residues. With 2 bases removed from V and 6 bases from J, the gap between germline ends came to 11 bases. The CDR3 protein is CASSLSGASEQYF. The CDR3 nucleotides are TGTGCCAGCAGTTTATCGGGGGCCTCCGAGCAGTACTTC.

This clonotype was seen a handful of times. The rearrangement joins TRBV4-3 to TRBJ2-1; D gene uncertain. CDR1 and CDR2 (germline): LGHNA, YSLEER. The CDR3 consists of 16 residues. V dropped 0 bases and J dropped 0 bases, with 9 bases sitting between them. CDR3 loop: CASSQDPPSSYNEQFF. As DNA, the CDR3 is TGCGCCAGCAGCCAAGACCCCCCTAGCTCCTACAATGAGCAGTTCTTC.

This clonotype has a count of ten or more. The rearrangement uses TRBV11-2 and TRBJ2-3; D may be TRBD2 (7 bases). The germline V gene encodes CDR1 SGHAT and CDR2 FQNNGV. The CDR3 has 15 amino acids. V dropped 4 bases and J dropped 4 bases, with 15 bases sitting between them. The CDR3 protein is CASSSIGGPADTQYF. The CDR3 nucleotides are TGTGCCAGCAGCTCAATCGGGGGGCCAGCAGATACGCAGTATTTT. The entire variable domain, with the rest obtained from reference TRBV11-2 and TRBJ2-3, is as follows: EAGVAQSPRYKIIEKRQSVAFWCNPISGHATLYWYQQILGQGPKLLIQFQNNGVVDDSQLPKDRFSAERLKGVDSTLKIQPAKLEDSAVYLCASSSIGGPADTQYFGPGTRLTVL.

The chain uses TRBV4-3 and TRBJ2-3; D is perhaps TRBD1 (5 bases). Germline CDR1 LGHNA, CDR2 YSLEER. CDR3 length: 16 residues. V lost 1 base, J lost 0 bases, and 11 bases lay in between. CDR3 bases: TGCGCCAGCAGCCAAGGAGGCAGGGCCAGCACAGATACGCAGTATTTT. Translating gives CASSQGGRASTDTQYF.

The genes are TRBV5-4 and TRBJ1-2; TRBD1 matches at 7 bases. V lost 3 bases to trimming and J lost 4 bases; unmatched junction nucleotides: 6. There are 14 residues in the CDR3. The germline V gene encodes CDR1 SGHNT and CDR2 YYREEE (reference sequence). For the CDR3, the DNA is TGTGCCAGCAGCTCCCCCGGACAGGTCTATGGCTACACCTTC. Encoded protein: CASSSPGQVYGYTF.

The rearrangement joins TRBV11-2 to TRBJ2-7; no clear D. V was shortened by 5 bases and J by 0 bases, with 5 bases between the two germline ends. Germline lookup yields CDR1 SGHAT and CDR2 FQNNGV. The CDR3 has 12 residues. As DNA, the CDR3 is TGTGCCAGCAGCCTGATCTCCTACGAGCAGTACTTC. Translating gives CASSLISYEQYF.

The chain carries TRBV3-1 and TRBJ2-5; TRBD1 is a possible D gene (5 bases). Per germline, CDR1 LGHDT and CDR2 YNNKEL (reference sequence). The CDR3 is 15 amino acids. Trimming removed 2 bases at V and 4 bases at J, with 14 bases between. The CDR3 region has the DNA TGTGCCAGCAGCCAAAGTCTGGGGCTGGTAGAGACCCAGTACTTC. Translated: CASSQSLGLVETQYF.

This clonotype has a handful of counts. This CDR3 is CASSVGWRGATDTQYF. In DNA, the CDR3 is TGTGCCAGCAGCGTAGGATGGCGGGGGGCCACAGATACGCAGTATTTT. This chain links TRBV9 with TRBJ2-3; 8 nucleotides line up with TRBD2. The CDR3 covers 16 residues. Germline CDR1 SGDLS, CDR2 YYNGEE. Trimming removed 0 bases from V and 2 bases from J; junction bases left unmatched: 5.

The J gene is TRBJ1-1, the V gene TRBV28, with a weak D call TRBD1 (5 bases). The ends were cut back, 11 bases at V and 1 base at J, with 17 bases in the middle. This CDR3 is built from 14 residues. CDR1 and CDR2 (germline): MDHEN, SYDVKM. CDR3: CAAQRLGENTEAFF. The CDR3 DNA reads as TGTGCCGCCCAAAGACTAGGGGAGAACACTGAAGCTTTCTTT.

This sequence joins TRBV5-4 and TRBJ2-7; D remains unclear. Trimming removed 2 bases at V and 2 bases at J, with 14 bases between. CDR1 is SGHNT, CDR2 YYREEE, per germline (reference sequence). The CDR3 covers 15 residues. The CDR3 is CASSFSIYGTYEQYF. CDR3 DNA: TGTGCCAGCAGCTTCAGTATCTATGGGACCTACGAGCAGTACTTC.

The chain links TRBV9 to TRBJ2-5, with 7 bases lining up with TRBD2. This CDR3 comprises 16 residues. The germline V gene has CDR1 SGDLS and CDR2 YYNGEE. Trimming removed 0 bases from V and 3 bases from J; junction bases left unmatched: 8. This CDR3 reads CASSVGGSGVEETQYF. The CDR3 nucleotides read TGTGCCAGCAGCGTAGGTGGCAGCGGGGTAGAAGAGACCCAGTACTTC.

This clonotype was seen a few times. The gene calls are TRBV4-2 and TRBJ2-7; no reliable D call. CDR3 size: 9 residues. CDR1 and CDR2 from the germline V gene are LGHNA and YNFKEQ. The V end lost 0 bases, the J end lost 12 bases, and 3 bases lay between the germline ends. CDR3 in amino acids: CASSQDPYV. Here the CDR3 DNA reads TGTGCCAGCAGCCAAGATCCGTACGTC.

The CDR3 region has the DNA TGTGCCAGCAGTTCCGGACAGGGCGGCACTGAAGCTTTCTTT. It codes for CASSSGQGGTEAFF. The chain recombines TRBV6-5 with TRBJ1-1; 8 nucleotides agree with TRBD1. The CDR3 loop spans 14 amino acids. The V and J ends lost 4 bases and 4 bases, in that order; junction bases with no gene match: 5. Germline V gives CDR1 MNHEY, CDR2 SVGAGI.

V gene TRBV14 combines with J gene TRBJ2-1; D remains unclear. The V gene's germline CDR1 is SGHDN and CDR2 FVKESK. The CDR3 contains 14 residues. Trimming removed 0 bases from V and 6 bases from J, with 9 bases in between. The CDR3 bases are TGTGCCAGCAGCCAAGAAGGGTGGGGCAATGAGCAGTTCTTC. This gives the protein CASSQEGWGNEQFF.

The rearrangement joins TRBV5-6 to TRBJ1-2, with D perhaps matching TRBD1 (5 bases). The CDR3 length is 13 residues. CDR1 SGHDT and CDR2 YYEEEE come from the germline V gene. Trimming left V 4 bases short and J 4 bases short, with 11 bases between. The CDR3 nucleotides read TGTGCCAGCAGCCGGCCAGGGAGCTATGGCTACACCTTC. Its translation is CASSRPGSYGYTF.

This clonotype was detected a few times. The chain has TRBV30 and TRBJ1-6; the match to TRBD1 covers 7 bases. The length of the CDR3 is 14 residues. From germline, CDR1 is GTSNPN and CDR2 SVGIG (reference sequence). Unmatched junction bases numbered 11, after V lost 8 bases and J lost 7 bases. CDR3 loop: CAPSRGSLNSPLHF. In DNA, the CDR3 is TGTGCCCCCTCCAGGGGGAGCCTAAATTCACCCCTCCACTTT.

The chain employs TRBV3-1 and TRBJ1-1; unclear D gene. Trimming took off 1 base at V and 8 bases at J, with 11 bases between the two ends. The germline gives CDR1 LGHDT, CDR2 YNNKEL (reference sequence). The CDR3 sequence is 13 residues long. The DNA for the CDR3 is TGTGCCAGCAGCCAAGTTAGGGCCCTCGAAGCTTTCTTT. It translates to CASSQVRALEAFF.